The next 25 T cell receptor beta chains were all read from a single sample in a study of follicular helper T cells after annual influenza vaccination. The time point is: 2015-2016 season, pre-vaccination. Profiling relied on immunoSEQ multiplex PCR, and the TCRdb table lists in-frame clones only, not all of them. The sample lists about 9,400 clones; 80% to 85% were seen once. The source material was CXCR5+ CD38- circulating T follicular helper cells from blood, sampled on the day of influenza vaccination. Sample subset: circulating Tfh, non-naive CD4+CXCR5+PD-1+ (ICOS+CD38+ or ICOS-CD38-). The receptors were sampled from an adult who received the influenza vaccine.

This clone has a single count. The chain combines TRBV6-5 with TRBJ2-7; 7 bases are a match to TRBD1. This CDR3 is 15 amino acids long. J was trimmed by 3 bases and V by 6 bases; bases with no gene match: 11. In germline, CDR1 is MNHEY, CDR2 SVGAGI. CDR3 in DNA: TGTGCCAGCAGAAAATCTTGGGACAGCTTCTACGAGCAGTACTTC. Encoded protein: CASRKSWDSFYEQYF.

This clone was recorded a few times. The gene calls are TRBV2 and TRBJ1-2, with 7 bases matching TRBD1. The V segment lost 7 bases and the J segment 8 bases; nucleotides outside the gene matches: 4. Germline V gene data show CDR1 as SNHLY and CDR2 as FYNNEI. This CDR3 contains 11 residues. The DNA of the CDR3 is TGTGCCAGCAAGGGGGCGCGGGGCTACACCTTC. Amino acids: CASKGARGYTF.

This clone was seen more than once but under ten times. V is TRBV28 and J is TRBJ2-3, with unresolved D. CDR1 and CDR2 (germline): MDHEN, SYDVKM. The CDR3 consists of 15 residues. Trimming removed 6 bases at V and 5 bases at J, with 18 bases between. The CDR3 DNA follows: TGTGCCAGCAGCTACCCGTCCTCCGGTATAGATACGCAGTATTTT. It is translated as CASSYPSSGIDTQYF.

The gene calls are TRBV6-1 and TRBJ1-5; D remains ambiguous. The CDR3 has 12 amino acids. CDR1 MNHNS and CDR2 SASEGT come from the germline V gene. The germline V and J ends were trimmed by 6 bases and 7 bases, with 10 bases remaining between them. Written as DNA, the CDR3 is TGTGCCAGCAGGGAGGGTGAACAGCCCCAGCATTTT. This gives the protein CASREGEQPQHF.

The chain links TRBV7-2 to TRBJ2-1, with 11 positions matching TRBD2. The CDR3 totals 17 residues. The J segment lost 7 bases and the V segment lost 5 bases, leaving 13 bases of the junction unmatched. The V gene's germline CDR1 is SGHTA and CDR2 FQGNSA. The CDR3 here is CASSPISGRVVVNEQFF. CDR3 nucleotides: TGTGCCAGCAGCCCGATTAGCGGGAGGGTGGTAGTAAATGAGCAGTTCTTC.

V gene TRBV28 combines with J gene TRBJ2-7; D gene ambiguous. Trimming shortened V by 6 bases and J by 4 bases, and 19 bases separated the two germline ends. The V gene's germline CDR1 is MDHEN and CDR2 SYDVKM. This CDR3 has 15 amino acids. This chain's CDR3 is CASRRRATAIYEQYF. In nucleotides, the CDR3 is TGTGCCAGCAGGCGCCGTGCAACGGCAATTTACGAGCAGTACTTC. The whole variable domain, filled in from reference TRBV28 and TRBJ2-7, reads DVKVTQSSRYLVKRTGEKVFLECVQDMDHENMFWYRQDPGLGLRLIYFSYDVKMKEKGDIPEGYSVSREKKERFSLILESASTNQTSMYLCASRRRATAIYEQYFGPGTRLTVT.

The CDR3 reads CASSEWTGGSYNEQFF. The CDR3 region has the DNA TGTGCCAGCAGCGAGTGGACAGGGGGCTCCTACAATGAGCAGTTCTTC. The rearrangement links TRBV9 to TRBJ2-1; 10 bases map to TRBD1. The CDR3 has 16 residues. The V and J ends lost 3 bases and 0 bases, in that order; junction bases with no gene match: 3. In germline, CDR1 is SGDLS, CDR2 YYNGEE.

V gene TRBV10-1 combines with J gene TRBJ2-3, with TRBD2 matching over 7 bases. This CDR3 is 15 amino acids long. Germline-derived CDR1 and CDR2 are WNHNN and SYGVQD (reference sequence). The V gene end was trimmed by 4 bases and the J gene end by 3 bases; junction bases not matched to a gene: 7. CDR3 DNA sequence: TGCGCCAGCAGTGTTGGCAGGGAGGGTACAGATACGCAGTATTTT. This sequence encodes CASSVGREGTDTQYF.

The V and J genes are TRBV30 and TRBJ1-2; maybe TRBD1 (5 bases). The germline CDR1 and CDR2 sequences are GTSNPN and SVGIG (reference sequence). V lost 3 bases to trimming and J lost 8 bases, with 16 bases between them. This CDR3 has 13 residues. In DNA, the CDR3 is TGTGCCTGGAGACAAAACCTTGGGGGAGGCTACACCTTC. It codes for CAWRQNLGGGYTF.

Only one count was recorded for this clone. V gene TRBV9 combines with J gene TRBJ2-3, with TRBD2 matching 12 bases. This CDR3 contains 18 residues. Germline CDR1 SGDLS, CDR2 YYNGEE. V shed 0 bases and J 5 bases; nucleotides not matched to a gene: 10. In nucleotides, the CDR3 is TGTGCCAGCAGCGTAGATGTCCTAGCGGGAGGGCCGCGAGATACGCAGTATTTT. Amino acid sequence: CASSVDVLAGGPRDTQYF.

This clone was observed a handful of times. Written as DNA, the CDR3 is TGTGCCAGCAGTCCATCCTTAGCGGGAGTGGACGAGCAGTACTTC. It specifies CASSPSLAGVDEQYF. The chain employs TRBV28 and TRBJ2-7, with 9 bases aligning to TRBD2. The J segment lost 5 bases and the V segment lost 5 bases, leaving 10 bases of the junction unmatched. Germline V gives CDR1 MDHEN, CDR2 SYDVKM. CDR3 size: 15 residues.

V is TRBV5-1 and J is TRBJ1-2, with D hard to call. The CDR3 has 12 residues. Germline CDR1 SGHRS, CDR2 YFSETQ. With 0 bases removed from V and 4 bases from J, the gap between germline ends came to 4 bases. The CDR3 protein is CASSLDVYGYTF. CDR3 DNA sequence: TGCGCCAGCAGCTTGGACGTCTATGGCTACACCTTC.

This clone has only a few counts. The chain carries TRBV28 and TRBJ2-7; 7 bases are shared with TRBD1. The V and J ends lost 3 bases and 6 bases, in that order; junction bases with no gene match: 11. Per the germline V gene, CDR1 is MDHEN and CDR2 is SYDVKM. This CDR3 has 15 residues. CDR3 amino acids: CASSLGQTRSGEQYF. DNA of the CDR3: TGTGCCAGCAGTTTGGGACAGACCCGGTCGGGCGAGCAGTACTTC.

This clone showed up just once. V and J are TRBV7-8 and TRBJ2-2; no firm D call. The CDR3 length is 12 residues. The germline CDR1 and CDR2 sequences are SGHVS and FQNEAQ. V was shortened by 5 bases and J by 8 bases, with 9 bases between the two germline ends. Here the CDR3 reads CASSLLRGELFF. CDR3 bases: TGTGCCAGCAGCCTGTTGCGTGGGGAGCTGTTTTTT.

The chain carries TRBV5-5 and TRBJ1-2, with a possible D match to TRBD1 (5 bases). Trimming removed 0 bases from V and 7 bases from J, with 13 bases in between. This CDR3 region has 14 residues. From germline, CDR1 is SGHKS and CDR2 YYEKEE (reference sequence). CDR3 nucleotide sequence: TGTGCCAGCAGCTTGGATCCAGGGCATCTTGGCTACACCTTC. It is translated as CASSLDPGHLGYTF.

The rearrangement uses TRBV10-3 and TRBJ1-5; D is unresolved. Trimming shortened V by 0 bases and J by 1 base, and 13 bases separated the two germline ends. The CDR3 extends over 17 amino acids. The germline gives CDR1 ENHRY, CDR2 SYGVKD. CDR3 residues: CAISESFGGGSNQPQHF. CDR3 nucleotides: TGTGCCATCAGTGAGTCTTTCGGAGGAGGGAGCAATCAGCCCCAGCATTTT.

The chain is built from TRBV11-2 and TRBJ2-1; TRBD1 matches at 9 bases. The CDR3 has 15 residues. J lost 1 base, V lost 5 bases, and 3 bases had no gene match. Germline CDR1 is SGHAT and CDR2 is FQNNGV. The CDR3 spells CASSGQGFSYNEQFF. The CDR3 DNA is TGTGCCAGCAGCGGACAGGGGTTTTCCTACAATGAGCAGTTCTTC.

This chain joins TRBV2 and TRBJ1-5; D possibly corresponds to TRBD1 (6 bases). Germline CDR1 SNHLY, CDR2 FYNNEI. This CDR3 comprises 14 residues. Trimming left V 4 bases short and J 0 bases short, with 7 bases between. The CDR3 sequence is CASSAGDSNQPQHF. In DNA, the CDR3 is TGTGCCAGCAGTGCAGGGGATAGCAATCAGCCCCAGCATTTT. The full variable domain, rest sourced from reference TRBV2 and TRBJ1-5, is EPEVTQTPSHQVTQMGQEVILRCVPISNHLYFYWYRQILGQKVEFLVSFYNNEISEKSEIFDDQFSVERPDGSNFTLKIRSTKLEDSAMYFCASSAGDSNQPQHFGDGTRLSIL.

In DNA, the CDR3 is TGTGCCAGCAGCCCCCGACCTAGCTCCTACAATGAGCAGTTCTTC. Its translation is CASSPRPSSYNEQFF. This chain connects TRBV7-9 to TRBJ2-1; no definite D call. Germline lookup yields CDR1 SEHNR and CDR2 FQNEAQ (reference sequence). The CDR3 has 15 amino acids. V dropped 5 bases and J dropped 0 bases, with 11 bases sitting between them.

The chain carries TRBV20-1 and TRBJ2-7; D ambiguous. The V and J ends lost 6 bases and 3 bases respectively, with 9 bases between them. This CDR3 spans 11 amino acids. Germline V gene data show CDR1 as DFQATT and CDR2 as SNEGSKA (reference sequence). This chain's CDR3 is CSALDIYEQYF. CDR3 DNA: TGCAGTGCCCTTGACATCTACGAGCAGTACTTC.

There are a few counts of this clone. This chain uses TRBV20-1 with TRBJ1-4; no firm D call. The CDR3 is 11 amino acids. CDR1 is DFQATT, CDR2 SNEGSKA, per germline (reference sequence). V was shortened by 7 bases and J by 4 bases, with 7 bases between the two germline ends. As DNA, the CDR3 is TGCAGTGTAACGAGTAATGAAAAACTGTTTTTT. It yields the protein CSVTSNEKLFF.

This clone was seen only a few times. V is TRBV28 and J is TRBJ1-2, with D perhaps matching TRBD1 (6 bases). Trimming cost V 5 bases and J 8 bases, with 9 bases left between them. Germline CDR1 reads MDHEN; CDR2 reads SYDVKM. CDR3 size: 11 residues. Here the CDR3 DNA reads TGTGCCAGCAGTCACAGGGCCGGCTACACCTTC. Protein sequence: CASSHRAGYTF.

The gene calls are TRBV12-5 and TRBJ2-5; 9 positions agree with TRBD1. Germline values: CDR1 LGHNT, CDR2 FRNRAP. The junction had 5 bases not matched to a gene; V was cut back by 7 bases and J by 2 bases. CDR3 length: 14 amino acids. The CDR3 DNA sequence: TGTGCTAGTGCTCACGACAGGGGGCAAGAGACCCAGTACTTC. This codes for CASAHDRGQETQYF.

The rearrangement joins TRBV18 to TRBJ2-7; 14 nucleotides align to TRBD2. This CDR3 has 15 amino acids. The trim removed 2 bases at V and 7 bases at J, leaving 4 bases unmatched. Germline V CDR1 and CDR2: KGHSH, LQKENI. The CDR3, as DNA: TGTGCCAGCTCACCAGGGACTAGCGGGGGCCAGGAGCAGTACTTC. The encoded protein is CASSPGTSGGQEQYF.

This chain uses TRBV5-6 with TRBJ2-3, with D possibly being TRBD1 or TRBD2 (6 bases each). This CDR3 is built from 15 residues. Per germline, CDR1 SGHDT and CDR2 YYEEEE. V lost 1 base and J lost 4, with 13 bases in between. The CDR3 nucleotides read TGTGCCAGCAGCTTGCTCGGGGGCGTATCAGATACGCAGTATTTT. The encoded protein is CASSLLGGVSDTQYF. The whole variable domain, filled in from reference TRBV5-6 and TRBJ2-3, reads DAGVTQSPTHLIKTRGQQVTLRCSPKSGHDTVSWYQQALGQGPQFIFQYYEEEERQRGNFPDRFSGHQFPNYSSELNVNALLLGDSALYLCASSLLGGVSDTQYFGPGTRLTVL.